A single sample is the source of the 20 T cell receptor beta chains below, sequenced in a study of blood T cell repertoires in COVID-19. Measured with immunoSEQ multiplex PCR; TCRdb has only the in-frame clones, and not every one. Seen here are 100,000 or so clones, 80% to 85% observed once, and the top ten hold roughly 2%. The source material was peripheral blood. Source of these receptors: a man between 65 and 85 years old with active or convalescent COVID-19.

The chain uses TRBV18 and TRBJ1-4, with 8 bases aligning to TRBD1. V dropped 5 bases and J dropped 3; count of bases not matched to a gene: 11. The CDR3 is 17 amino acids. CDR1 KGHSH and CDR2 LQKENI come from the germline V gene. The CDR3 DNA reads TGTGCCAGCTCATCCTTGCCTAGACAGGGGCCTAATGAAAAACTGTTTTTT. Its protein is CASSSLPRQGPNEKLFF.

The V call is TRBV6-1, the J call TRBJ2-1, with 13 bases matching TRBD2. V gave up 4 bases and J gave up 7 bases; unmatched junction bases: 7. CDR3 length: 16 residues. Germline V CDR1 and CDR2: MNHNS, SASEGT. As DNA, the CDR3 is TGTGCCAGCAGTGGGATTGGACTAGCGGGGGTGAATGAGCAGTTCTTC. Residues: CASSGIGLAGVNEQFF.

This chain joins TRBV10-3 and TRBJ1-5; 9 bases are shared with TRBD1. V was pared by 0 bases and J by 7 bases, with 4 bases of the junction left unmatched. The length of the CDR3 is 15 residues. CDR1 ENHRY and CDR2 SYGVKD come from the germline V gene. The CDR3 here is CAISESGQGHQPQHF. The CDR3 region has the DNA TGTGCCATCAGTGAGTCCGGACAGGGGCACCAGCCCCAGCATTTT.

V gene TRBV7-9 combines with J gene TRBJ2-1; 7 bases match TRBD2. V lost 3 bases, J lost 2 bases, and 1 base stayed unmatched. CDR1 and CDR2 (germline): SEHNR, FQNEAQ (reference sequence). The CDR3 has 14 amino acids. The CDR3 nucleotides read TGTGCCAGCAGCTTGACTAGCCCCTACAATGAGCAGTTCTTC. Its protein product is CASSLTSPYNEQFF. Looking up the rest from reference TRBV7-9 and TRBJ2-1 gives the full variable domain: DTGVSQNPRHKITKRGQNVTFRCDPISEHNRLYWYRQTLGQGPEFLTYFQNEAQLEKSRLLSDRFSAERPKGSFSTLEIQRTEQGDSAMYLCASSLTSPYNEQFFGPGTRLTVL.

This chain links TRBV2 with TRBJ2-1; 11 positions agree with TRBD2. Germline CDR1 reads SNHLY; CDR2 reads FYNNEI. Trimming at V came to 7 bases and at J to 5 bases, leaving 7 bases not matched to a gene. The CDR3 runs to 15 residues. CDR3 sequence reads: CASITGTSGHNEQFF. CDR3 DNA sequence: TGTGCCAGCATCACCGGGACTAGCGGTCACAATGAGCAGTTCTTC.

The V gene is TRBV5-1, the J gene TRBJ1-4, with D unresolved. Germline values: CDR1 SGHRS, CDR2 YFSETQ. The V gene lost 0 bases and the J gene lost 4 bases, with 10 bases spanning the gap. The CDR3 is 15 amino acids. The chain's CDR3 is CASSLESGSNEKLFF. Here the CDR3 DNA reads TGCGCCAGCAGCTTGGAATCGGGGAGTAATGAAAAACTGTTTTTT.

The gene calls are TRBV1 and TRBJ1-6. TRBV1 is given as a pseudogene. This CDR3 is 16 amino acids long. The CDR3 region has the DNA TGCACCAGCAGCCCAAAGCGGAAGGCTCAAAATTCACCCCTCCACTTT. Amino acids: CTSSPKRKAQNSPLHF.

This clone turned up a few times. The chain joins TRBV6-6 to TRBJ2-7; TRBD1 is a possible D gene (6 bases). Deletions cut 6 bases from V and 5 bases from J, with 11 bases between. This CDR3 region has 12 residues. Per the germline V gene, CDR1 is MNHNY and CDR2 is SVGAGI (reference sequence). The CDR3 spells CASSPTGNEQYF. CDR3 sequence (DNA): TGTGCCAGCAGCCCAACAGGGAACGAGCAGTACTTC.

V gene TRBV5-6 combines with J gene TRBJ1-1; 9 bases are a match to TRBD1. The germline V gene encodes CDR1 SGHDT and CDR2 YYEEEE. Germline trimming cut 0 bases from V and 1 base from J; bases unmatched to any gene: 10. The CDR3 consists of 18 residues. CDR3 sequence: CASSLGGTGFSGNTEAFF. DNA for the CDR3: TGTGCCAGCAGCTTGGGAGGGACAGGGTTCTCGGGGAACACTGAAGCTTTCTTT.

This sequence joins TRBV28 and TRBJ2-1; TRBD2 matches 12 bases. Germline V gene lookup returns CDR1 MDHEN and CDR2 SYDVKM. With 1 base clipped from V and 9 bases from J, the junction kept 7 bases outside the gene matches. The CDR3 covers 16 residues. DNA of the CDR3: TGTGCCAGCAGTTTATTTCCTAGCGGGGGGGTAGGTGAGCAGTTCTTC. Residues: CASSLFPSGGVGEQFF.

V is TRBV6-6 and J is TRBJ1-2; D possibly corresponds to TRBD1 (6 bases). Germline CDR1 and CDR2: MNHNY and SVGAGI (reference sequence). V was shortened by 1 base and J by 5 bases, with 17 bases between the two germline ends. The CDR3 has 16 residues. In DNA, the CDR3 is TGTGCCAGCAGTTACTTCCCCACGGGGGGCGAGTATGGCTACACCTTC. Protein: CASSYFPTGGEYGYTF.

The chain combines TRBV28 with TRBJ1-2; possible D gene TRBD1, 5 bases. The CDR3 extends over 13 amino acids. Germline values: CDR1 MDHEN, CDR2 SYDVKM. Trimming left V 3 bases short and J 5 bases short, with 10 bases between. The CDR3 reads CASSLGGDYGYTF. The CDR3 region has the DNA TGTGCCAGCAGTTTGGGGGGGGATTATGGCTACACCTTC.

The chain is built from TRBV10-3 and TRBJ1-2; maybe TRBD1 (5 bases). The CDR3 contains 12 residues. CDR1 and CDR2 (germline): ENHRY, SYGVKD. The ends were cut back, 4 bases at V and 6 bases at J, with 9 bases in the middle. The CDR3 loop reads CAISGRVHGYTF. CDR3 DNA sequence: TGTGCCATCAGTGGCAGGGTTCATGGCTACACCTTC.

This chain uses TRBV5-5 with TRBJ1-1; D is unresolved. The CDR3 is 15 amino acids. The germline CDR1 and CDR2 sequences are SGHKS and YYEKEE (reference sequence). Trimming left V 0 bases short and J 1 base short, with 10 bases between. The CDR3 DNA reads as TGTGCCAGCAGCTTGGCTTCCCCGGGGAACACTGAAGCTTTCTTT. It translates to CASSLASPGNTEAFF.

The V gene is TRBV27, the J gene TRBJ1-5, with 9 nucleotides matching TRBD1. The CDR3 covers 16 residues. The V and J ends lost 6 bases and 2 bases, in that order; junction bases with no gene match: 8. Germline V gene lookup returns CDR1 MNHEY and CDR2 SMNVEV (reference sequence). The CDR3 loop is CASRPTGGNGNQPQHF. The CDR3 bases are TGTGCCAGCAGGCCGACAGGGGGAAACGGCAATCAGCCCCAGCATTTT.

The rearrangement joins TRBV2 to TRBJ1-1, with 9 bases that match TRBD1. The ends lost 6 bases at V and 1 base at J; junction bases unmatched: 6. The germline V gene encodes CDR1 SNHLY and CDR2 FYNNEI. The CDR3 is 15 residues long. The CDR3 region is CASSYTGGENTEAFF. The CDR3, as DNA: TGTGCCAGCAGCTATACAGGGGGCGAGAACACTGAAGCTTTCTTT. The whole variable domain, filled in from reference TRBV2 and TRBJ1-1, reads EPEVTQTPSHQVTQMGQEVILRCVPISNHLYFYWYRQILGQKVEFLVSFYNNEISEKSEIFDDQFSVERPDGSNFTLKIRSTKLEDSAMYFCASSYTGGENTEAFFGQGTRLTVV.

Here the CDR3 DNA reads TGTGCCAGCAGCCAGGGGGCTAAATCTGGAAACACCATATATTTT. Protein sequence: CASSQGAKSGNTIYF. V and J are TRBV3-1 (or the pseudogene TRBV3-2) and TRBJ1-3, with D tentatively TRBD1 (6 bases). The CDR3 length is 15 residues. CDR1 is LGHDT and CDR2 is YNNKEL in the germline V gene (reference sequence). V gave up 3 bases and J gave up 1 base, with 10 bases separating them.

The chain has TRBV7-2 and TRBJ1-5; D unresolved. Germline V gives CDR1 SGHTA, CDR2 FQGNSA. CDR3 size: 13 residues. The germline V and J ends were trimmed by 0 bases and 9 bases, with 9 bases remaining between them. CDR3 in amino acids: CASSLARSSPQHF. The DNA for the CDR3 is TGTGCCAGCAGCTTAGCGAGGAGTTCGCCCCAGCATTTT.

The chain joins TRBV18 to TRBJ2-1, with 10 positions matching TRBD2. Trimming removed 0 bases from V and 2 bases from J; junction bases left unmatched: 1. The CDR3 has 16 residues. Germline-derived CDR1 and CDR2 are KGHSH and LQKENI. The CDR3 is CASSPPSGGAYNEQFF. The CDR3 nucleotides read TGTGCCAGCTCACCACCGAGCGGGGGGGCCTACAATGAGCAGTTCTTC. Looking up the rest from reference TRBV18 and TRBJ2-1 gives the full variable domain: NAGVMQNPRHLVRRRGQEARLRCSPMKGHSHVYWYRQLPEEGLKFMVYLQKENIIDESGMPKERFSAEFPKEGPSILRIQQVVRGDSAAYFCASSPPSGGAYNEQFFGPGTRLTVL.

The gene calls are TRBV7-8 and TRBJ1-3; D uncertain. The V gene's germline CDR1 is SGHVS and CDR2 FQNEAQ. V dropped 5 bases and J dropped 7 bases, with 9 bases sitting between them. The CDR3 loop spans 12 amino acids. CDR3 loop: CASSLHQNTIYF. The DNA of the CDR3 is TGTGCCAGCAGCCTTCACCAGAACACCATATATTTT. Together with reference TRBV7-8 and TRBJ1-3, the CDR3 gives the full variable domain: GAGVSQSPRYKVAKRGQDVALRCDPISGHVSLFWYQQALGQGPEFLTYFQNEAQLDKSGLPSDRFFAERPEGSVSTLKIQRTQQEDSAVYLCASSLHQNTIYFGEGSWLTVV.